Described below is a single T cell receptor beta chain sequence and its context. This specimen belongs to a study of blood T cell repertoires in COVID-19. Study context: Acute and convalescent COVID-19 specimens originated in the United States, Italy and Spain. T cells, B-cell-depleted T cells, or PBMCs provided the cDNA or gDNA that served as material.

V lost 0 bases to trimming and J lost 0 bases, with 7 bases between them. This CDR3 comprises 15 residues. The germline V gene has CDR1 SGDLS and CDR2 YYNGEE. Per the original data handling: Amplification of reference gene primers was used by the study to estimate nucleated cell counts. Profiled with immunoSEQ multiplex PCR; TCRdb holds only in-frame clones, not every one. D and trimming come from the DNA, and the V and J calls and clone size come from that table. The sample lists about 120,000 clones, approximately 88% occurring once. The rearrangement joins TRBV9 to TRBJ1-3, with a weak D call TRBD1 (6 bases). The sample comprised peripheral blood. The receptor was derived from a woman in her seventies with acute or convalescent COVID-19. The CDR3 loop reads CASSVETGSGNTIYF. In DNA, the CDR3 is TGTGCCAGCAGCGTAGAGACAGGCTCTGGAAACACCATATATTTT.